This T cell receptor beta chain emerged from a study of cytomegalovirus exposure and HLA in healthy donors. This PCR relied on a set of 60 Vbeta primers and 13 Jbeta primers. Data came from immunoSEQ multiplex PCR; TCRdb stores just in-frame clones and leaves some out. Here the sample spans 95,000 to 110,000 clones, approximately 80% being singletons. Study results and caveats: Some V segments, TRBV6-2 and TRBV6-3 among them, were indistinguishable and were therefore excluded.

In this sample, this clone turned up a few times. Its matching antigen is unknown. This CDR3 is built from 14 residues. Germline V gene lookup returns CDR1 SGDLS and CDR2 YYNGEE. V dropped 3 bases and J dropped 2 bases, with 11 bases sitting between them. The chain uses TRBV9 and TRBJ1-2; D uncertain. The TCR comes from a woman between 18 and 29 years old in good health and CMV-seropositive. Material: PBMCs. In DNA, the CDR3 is TGTGCCAGCAGCGGAGGGTCCGCGAACTATGGCTACACCTTC. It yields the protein CASSGGSANYGYTF.